Reported below is one TCR beta chain. Its cognate antigen is unknown. The data were taken from a study of glioma-infiltrating T cells. Points from the study as a whole: Tissue and blood shared very few CDR3 sequences. Gliomas, especially low-grade, showed above-expected tissue-blood divergence; non-neoplastic patients showed below.

Amplification of TCR alpha and beta CDR3 regions from RNA used iRepertoire nested multiplex PCR. For one-step reverse transcription and amplification, 100-400 ng of tissue mRNA or PBMC total RNA was used. Each CDR3 protein is one row after TCRdb ran MiXCR on the multiplex PCR reads. The sample lists 100,000 to 150,000 distinct CDR3 sequences; approximately 24% were seen once. The sequence was obtained from a human donor with low-grade glioma or glioblastoma, undergoing nonglioma brain surgery, or in good health (not recorded which). The specimen was glioma tissue, nonneoplastic brain tissue, or PBMCs (not recorded which).

The CDR3: CASSSPQETQYF. The CDR3 DNA is TGTGCCAGCAGCAGTCCGCAAGAGACCCAGTACTTC. This chain joins TRBV4-2 and TRBJ2-5; D ambiguous. Between the trimmed V and J ends, which lost 5 bases and 2 bases, there was a span of 6 bases. The CDR3 extends over 12 amino acids. Germline CDR1 reads LGHNA; CDR2 reads YNFKEQ.